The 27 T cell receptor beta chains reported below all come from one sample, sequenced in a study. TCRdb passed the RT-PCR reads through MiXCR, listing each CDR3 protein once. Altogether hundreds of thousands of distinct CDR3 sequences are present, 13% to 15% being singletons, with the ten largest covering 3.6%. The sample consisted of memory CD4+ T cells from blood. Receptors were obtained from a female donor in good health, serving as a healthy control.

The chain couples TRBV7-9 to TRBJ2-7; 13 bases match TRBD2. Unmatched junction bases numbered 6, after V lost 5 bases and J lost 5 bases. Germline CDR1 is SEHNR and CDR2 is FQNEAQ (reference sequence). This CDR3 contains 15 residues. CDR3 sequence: CASSLGTSGEHEQYF. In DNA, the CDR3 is TGTGCCAGCAGCCTAGGGACTAGCGGGGAGCACGAGCAGTACTTC.

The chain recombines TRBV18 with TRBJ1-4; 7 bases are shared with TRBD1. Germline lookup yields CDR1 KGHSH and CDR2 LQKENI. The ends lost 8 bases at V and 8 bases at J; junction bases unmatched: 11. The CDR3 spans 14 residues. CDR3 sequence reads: CASAHRDRGEKLFF. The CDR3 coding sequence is TGTGCCAGCGCCCACCGGGACAGAGGGGAAAAACTGTTTTTT.

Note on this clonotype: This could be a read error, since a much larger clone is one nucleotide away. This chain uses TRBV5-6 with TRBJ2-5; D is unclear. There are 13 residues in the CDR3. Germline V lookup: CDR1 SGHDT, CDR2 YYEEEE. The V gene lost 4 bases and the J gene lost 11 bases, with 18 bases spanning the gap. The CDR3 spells CASSPTPRDEQYF. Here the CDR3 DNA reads TGTGCCAGCAGCCCTACCCCTAGGGATGAGCAGTACTTC. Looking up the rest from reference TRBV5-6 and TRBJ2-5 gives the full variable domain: DAGVTQSPTHLIKTRGQQVTLRCSPKSGHDTVSWYQQALGQGPQFIFQYYEEEERQRGNFPDRFSGHQFPNYSSELNVNALLLGDSALYLCASSPTPRDEQYFGPGTRLLVL.

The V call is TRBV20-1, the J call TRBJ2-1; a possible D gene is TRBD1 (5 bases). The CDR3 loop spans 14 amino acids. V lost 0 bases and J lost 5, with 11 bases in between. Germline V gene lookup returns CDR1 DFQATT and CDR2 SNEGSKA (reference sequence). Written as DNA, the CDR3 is TGCAGTGCTAGAGATCCCCCAGGGCACAATGAGCAGTTCTTC. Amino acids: CSARDPPGHNEQFF.

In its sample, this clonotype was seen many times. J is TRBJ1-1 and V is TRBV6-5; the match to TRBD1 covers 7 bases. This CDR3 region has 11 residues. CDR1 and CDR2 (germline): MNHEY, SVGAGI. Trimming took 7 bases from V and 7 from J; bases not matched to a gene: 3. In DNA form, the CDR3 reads TGTGCCAGCACCCACAGGGGTGAAGCTTTCTTT. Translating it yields CASTHRGEAFF.

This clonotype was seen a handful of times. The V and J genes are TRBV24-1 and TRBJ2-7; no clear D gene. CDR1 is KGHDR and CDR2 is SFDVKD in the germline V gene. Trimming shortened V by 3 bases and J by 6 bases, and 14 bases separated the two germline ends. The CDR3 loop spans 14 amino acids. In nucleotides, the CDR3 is TGTGCCACCAGTGATCCCTCGCCAGGCAGCGAGCAGTACTTC. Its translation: CATSDPSPGSEQYF.

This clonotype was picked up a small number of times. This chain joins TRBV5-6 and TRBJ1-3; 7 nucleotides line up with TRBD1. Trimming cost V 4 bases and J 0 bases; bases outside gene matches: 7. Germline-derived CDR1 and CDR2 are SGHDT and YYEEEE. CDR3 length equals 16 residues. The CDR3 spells CASSRRDSPSGNTIYF. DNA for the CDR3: TGTGCCAGCAGCCGGCGGGACAGTCCCTCTGGAAACACCATATATTTT.

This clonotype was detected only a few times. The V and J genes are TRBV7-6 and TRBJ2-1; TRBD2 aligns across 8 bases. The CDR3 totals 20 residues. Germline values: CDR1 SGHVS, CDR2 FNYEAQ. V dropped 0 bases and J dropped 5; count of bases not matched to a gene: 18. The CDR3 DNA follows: TGTGCCAGCAGCTTAGCGCCTACACCTACCGGGACTAGAGGTCACAATGAGCAGTTCTTC. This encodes CASSLAPTPTGTRGHNEQFF.

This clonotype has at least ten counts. The CDR3 bases are TGTGCCACCAGCAGAGAATACGGATACACAGATACGCAGTATTTT. This codes for CATSREYGYTDTQYF. The V call is TRBV15, the J call TRBJ2-3; D remains unclear. This CDR3 contains 15 residues. V was cut by 0 bases and J by 2 bases, with 9 bases left in between. The germline V gene encodes CDR1 LNHNV and CDR2 YYDKDF (reference sequence).

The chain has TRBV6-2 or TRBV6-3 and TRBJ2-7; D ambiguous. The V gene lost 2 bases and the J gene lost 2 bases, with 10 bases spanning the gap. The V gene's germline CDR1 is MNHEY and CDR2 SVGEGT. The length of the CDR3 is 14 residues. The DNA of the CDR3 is TGTGCCAGCAGTTACGGGTCAGTTGCCTACGAGCAGTACTTC. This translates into CASSYGSVAYEQYF.

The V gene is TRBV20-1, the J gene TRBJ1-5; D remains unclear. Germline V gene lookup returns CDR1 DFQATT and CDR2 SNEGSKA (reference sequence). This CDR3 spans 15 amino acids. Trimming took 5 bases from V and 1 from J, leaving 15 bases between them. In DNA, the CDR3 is TGCAGTGCTGGGGAGATCCTCCCAAGCAATCAGCCCCAGCATTTT. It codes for CSAGEILPSNQPQHF.

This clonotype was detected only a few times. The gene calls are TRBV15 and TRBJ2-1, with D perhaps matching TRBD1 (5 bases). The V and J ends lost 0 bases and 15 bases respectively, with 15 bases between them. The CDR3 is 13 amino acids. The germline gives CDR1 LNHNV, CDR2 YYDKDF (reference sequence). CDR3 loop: CATSRDVVRGLFF. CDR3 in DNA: TGTGCCACCAGCAGAGATGTGGTAAGGGGTCTGTTCTTC.

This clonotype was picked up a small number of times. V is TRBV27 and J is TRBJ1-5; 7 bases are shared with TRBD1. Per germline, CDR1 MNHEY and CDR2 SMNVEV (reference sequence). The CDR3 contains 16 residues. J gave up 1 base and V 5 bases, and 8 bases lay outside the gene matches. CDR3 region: CASSTYRGASNQPQHF. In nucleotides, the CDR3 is TGTGCCAGCAGTACATACAGGGGAGCGAGCAATCAGCCCCAGCATTTT.

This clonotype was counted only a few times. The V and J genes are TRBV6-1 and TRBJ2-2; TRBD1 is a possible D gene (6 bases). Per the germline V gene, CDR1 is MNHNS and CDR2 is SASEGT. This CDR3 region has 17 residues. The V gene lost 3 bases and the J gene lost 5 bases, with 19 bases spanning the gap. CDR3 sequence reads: CASSERRTGSWTGELFF. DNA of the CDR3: TGTGCCAGCAGTGAGAGGCGAACAGGGAGTTGGACCGGGGAGCTGTTTTTT.

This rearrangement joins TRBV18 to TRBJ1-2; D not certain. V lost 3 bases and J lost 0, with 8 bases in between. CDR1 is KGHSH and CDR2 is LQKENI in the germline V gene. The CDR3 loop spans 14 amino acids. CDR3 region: CASSPTETNYGYTF. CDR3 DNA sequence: TGTGCCAGCTCACCGACTGAGACTAACTATGGCTACACCTTC.

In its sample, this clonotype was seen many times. CDR3 DNA sequence: TGTGCCAGCAGTTACTCTCGCCCCGATACCTACGAGCAGTACTTC. Protein: CASSYSRPDTYEQYF. J is TRBJ2-7 and V is TRBV6-5; D gene unclear. The CDR3 has 15 residues. Germline V CDR1 and CDR2: MNHEY, SVGAGI. The V end was cut by 0 bases, the J end by 2 bases, with 11 bases between.

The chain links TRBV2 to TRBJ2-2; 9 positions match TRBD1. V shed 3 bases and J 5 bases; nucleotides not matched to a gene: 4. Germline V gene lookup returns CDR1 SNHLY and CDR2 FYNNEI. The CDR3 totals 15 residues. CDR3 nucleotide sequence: TGTGCCAGCAGTGAGAACAGGGGGCTAACCGGGGAGCTGTTTTTT. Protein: CASSENRGLTGELFF.

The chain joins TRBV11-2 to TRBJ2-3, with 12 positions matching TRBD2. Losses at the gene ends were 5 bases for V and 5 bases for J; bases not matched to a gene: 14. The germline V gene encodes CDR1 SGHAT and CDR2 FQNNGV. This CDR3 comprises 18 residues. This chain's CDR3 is CASSQDLRLAGVVDTQYF. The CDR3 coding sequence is TGTGCCAGCAGCCAAGATCTCCGACTAGCGGGAGTGGTAGATACGCAGTATTTT.

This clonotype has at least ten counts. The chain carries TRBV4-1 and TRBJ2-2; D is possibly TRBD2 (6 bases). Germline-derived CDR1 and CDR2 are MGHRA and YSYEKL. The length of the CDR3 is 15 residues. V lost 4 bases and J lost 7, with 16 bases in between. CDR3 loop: CASSPSGSASGELFF. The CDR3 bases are TGCGCCAGCAGCCCGTCCGGGAGTGCGAGCGGGGAGCTGTTTTTT.

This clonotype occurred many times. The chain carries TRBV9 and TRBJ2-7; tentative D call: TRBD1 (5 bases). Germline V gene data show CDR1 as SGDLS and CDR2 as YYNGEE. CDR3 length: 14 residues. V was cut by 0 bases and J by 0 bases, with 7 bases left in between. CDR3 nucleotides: TGTGCCAGCAGCGTAGGGGGCAGCTCCTACGAGCAGTACTTC. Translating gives CASSVGGSSYEQYF.

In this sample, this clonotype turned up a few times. CDR3 region: CSAHIPPLNEKLFF. The CDR3 DNA follows: TGCAGTGCTCACATTCCCCCGCTTAATGAAAAACTGTTTTTT. The genes are TRBV20-1 and TRBJ1-4; D remains unclear. The CDR3 has 14 amino acids. Germline assignment: CDR1 DFQATT and CDR2 SNEGSKA (reference sequence). V lost 5 bases and J lost 4, with 14 bases in between.

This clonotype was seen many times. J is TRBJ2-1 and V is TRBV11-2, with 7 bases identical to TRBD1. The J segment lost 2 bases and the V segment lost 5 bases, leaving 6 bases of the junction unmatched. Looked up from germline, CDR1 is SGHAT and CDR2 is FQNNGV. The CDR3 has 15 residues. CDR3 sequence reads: CASSGYQGAYNEQFF. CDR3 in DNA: TGTGCCAGCAGCGGATATCAGGGGGCCTACAATGAGCAGTTCTTC.

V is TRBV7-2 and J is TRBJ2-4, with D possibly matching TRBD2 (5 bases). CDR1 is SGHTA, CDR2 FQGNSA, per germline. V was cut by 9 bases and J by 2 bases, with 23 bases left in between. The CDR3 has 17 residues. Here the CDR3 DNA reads TGTGCCAGTCCCCTTCCGGCTTCCCGGGATCCCAAAAACATTCAGTACTTC. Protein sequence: CASPLPASRDPKNIQYF.

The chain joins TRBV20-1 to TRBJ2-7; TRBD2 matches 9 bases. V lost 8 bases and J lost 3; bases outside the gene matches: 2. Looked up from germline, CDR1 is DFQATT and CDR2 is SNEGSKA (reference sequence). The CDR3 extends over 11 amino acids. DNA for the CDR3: TGCAGTCTTAGCGGGAGCTACGAGCAGTACTTC. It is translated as CSLSGSYEQYF.

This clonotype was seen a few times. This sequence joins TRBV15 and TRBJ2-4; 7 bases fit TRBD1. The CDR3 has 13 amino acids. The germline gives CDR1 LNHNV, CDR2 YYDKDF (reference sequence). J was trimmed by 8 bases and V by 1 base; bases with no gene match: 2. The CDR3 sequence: CATSRGDRDIQYF. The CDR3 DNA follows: TGTGCCACCAGCAGAGGAGACAGGGACATTCAGTACTTC.

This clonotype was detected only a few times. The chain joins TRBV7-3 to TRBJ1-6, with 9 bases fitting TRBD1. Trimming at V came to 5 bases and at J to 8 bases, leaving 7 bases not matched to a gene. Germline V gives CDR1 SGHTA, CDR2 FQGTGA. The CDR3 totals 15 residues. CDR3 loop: CASSLVTGGDSPLHF. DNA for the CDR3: TGTGCCAGCAGCCTAGTGACAGGGGGGGATTCACCCCTCCACTTT.

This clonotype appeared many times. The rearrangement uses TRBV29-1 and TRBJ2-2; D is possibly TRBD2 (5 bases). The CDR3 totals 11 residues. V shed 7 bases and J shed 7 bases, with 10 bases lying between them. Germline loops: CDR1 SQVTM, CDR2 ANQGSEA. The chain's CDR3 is CSANGGGELFF. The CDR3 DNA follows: TGCAGCGCGAACGGAGGCGGGGAGCTGTTTTTT.